Shown below are 13 T cell receptor beta chains from a single sample sequenced in a study of CXCR3-negative and CXCR3-positive naive CD8 T cells. General study points: CXCR3-positive naive cells carried more hydrophobic TRB CDR3s than CXCR3-negative naive cells did.

The study made its TRB cDNA libraries by 5' RACE, adding UMI labels. TCRdb re-called the 5' RACE reads; every CDR3 protein appears as one record, without DNA. The ten most abundant clones cover 0.85% to 1.4% of a sample with approximately 96,000 distinct CDR3 sequences. Their specific antigens are unknown. The sequenced sample consisted of naive CXCR3+ CD8+ T cells from blood. Subset defined: CD45RO-CCR7+CD27+CD95- naive CD8+ T cells expressing CXCR3 (TNR3+). These receptors came from a human donor in good health. Some clones in this sample may be carry-over from other donors' samples.

The chain employs TRBV4-3 and TRBJ1-5; TCRdb proposes TRBD1, but this gene call is untestable without DNA. The CDR3 loop spans 14 amino acids. Germline-derived CDR1 and CDR2 are LGHNA and YSLEER. The chain's CDR3 is CASSQRTGNQPQHF.

The V and J genes are TRBV5-1 and TRBJ2-7; TCRdb names TRBD1, which stays unverified in the absence of DNA. The CDR3 is 16 amino acids. CDR1 is SGHRS and CDR2 is YFSETQ in the germline V gene. The CDR3 protein is CASSLNRGQLKHEQYF.

This chain links TRBV27 with TRBJ1-4; TCRdb indicates TRBD1, and absent DNA this call remains unverified. This CDR3 contains 16 residues. Germline V gene sequence: CDR1 MNHEY, CDR2 SMNVEV (reference sequence). CDR3 loop: CASSLAGSGANEKLFF.

The genes are TRBV5-6 and TRBJ2-5; as DNA is missing, the TRBD2 call by TCRdb cannot be tested. The CDR3 loop spans 12 amino acids. Per the germline V gene, CDR1 is SGHDT and CDR2 is YYEEEE. CDR3 amino acids: CASSAAGGLQYF. The whole variable domain, filled in from reference TRBV5-6 and TRBJ2-5, reads DAGVTQSPTHLIKTRGQQVTLRCSPKSGHDTVSWYQQALGQGPQFIFQYYEEEERQRGNFPDRFSGHQFPNYSSELNVNALLLGDSALYLCASSAAGGLQYFGPGTRLLVL.

The chain uses TRBV19 and TRBJ2-2. This CDR3 comprises 13 residues. Germline V gene lookup returns CDR1 LNHDA and CDR2 SQIVND (reference sequence). CDR3: CASSIGETGELFF.

The chain employs TRBV7-6 and TRBJ2-3. Germline loops: CDR1 SGHVS, CDR2 FNYEAQ. CDR3 length: 14 amino acids. The CDR3 sequence: CASSLFLGTDTQYF.

The CDR3 sequence: CASSMGQGSSHEQFF. The J gene is TRBJ2-1, the V gene TRBV5-1; TCRdb's assignment of TRBD1 cannot be checked, as there is no DNA. The CDR3 runs to 15 residues. In germline, CDR1 is SGHRS, CDR2 YFSETQ.

This chain links TRBV4-3 with TRBJ2-7; TCRdb's D call of TRBD2 is untestable without DNA. This CDR3 is 15 amino acids long. Germline CDR1 LGHNA, CDR2 YSLEER. This CDR3 is CASSQEDSGKYEQYF.

J is TRBJ2-2 and V is TRBV14; TCRdb selects TRBD2, and the lack of DNA leaves this call unchecked. The length of the CDR3 is 13 residues. Germline V gene data show CDR1 as SGHDN and CDR2 as FVKESK. The CDR3 protein is CASSWDLDGELFF.

This chain joins TRBV19 and TRBJ2-2. This CDR3 spans 16 amino acids. CDR1 and CDR2 from the germline V gene are LNHDA and SQIVND (reference sequence). CDR3 sequence: CASSRIHGGTTGELFF.

The rearrangement uses TRBV20-1 and TRBJ2-3. CDR1 is DFQATT and CDR2 is SNEGSKA in the germline V gene (reference sequence). The CDR3 has 14 residues. The CDR3 protein is CSARDRLRTDTQYF.

The chain recombines TRBV5-5 with TRBJ2-7. The germline V gene encodes CDR1 SGHKS and CDR2 YYEKEE (reference sequence). The CDR3 consists of 14 residues. CDR3 sequence reads: CASRLVGSSYEQYF.

The rearrangement uses TRBV6-5 and TRBJ2-2; TCRdb lists TRBD1, though no DNA is available to test this call. The CDR3 is made up of 14 amino acids. Germline CDR1 MNHEY, CDR2 SVGAGI. This CDR3 reads CASSRDSETGELFF.